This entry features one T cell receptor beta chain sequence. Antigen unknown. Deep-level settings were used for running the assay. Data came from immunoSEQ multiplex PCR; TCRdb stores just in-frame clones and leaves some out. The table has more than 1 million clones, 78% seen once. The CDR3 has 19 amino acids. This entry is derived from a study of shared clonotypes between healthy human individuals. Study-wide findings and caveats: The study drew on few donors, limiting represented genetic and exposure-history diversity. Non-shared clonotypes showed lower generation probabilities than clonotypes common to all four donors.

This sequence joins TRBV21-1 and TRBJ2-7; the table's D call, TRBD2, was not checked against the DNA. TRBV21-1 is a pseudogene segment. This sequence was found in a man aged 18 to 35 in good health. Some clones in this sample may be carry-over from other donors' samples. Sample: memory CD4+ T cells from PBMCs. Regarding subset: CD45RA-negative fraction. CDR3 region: CASSKAVGLAGGLSYEQYF. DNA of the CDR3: TGTGCCAGCAGCAAAGCAGTGGGACTAGCGGGAGGCCTGTCCTACGAGCAGTACTTC.